This TCR beta chain originates from a study of blood T cell repertoires in COVID-19. Across the whole study: The United States, Italy and Spain were the sources of the acute and convalescent COVID-19 samples.

The table came from immunoSEQ multiplex PCR; TCRdb's copy has only in-frame clones and leaves some out. Of roughly 230,000 clones in the sample, approximately 84% were seen once. Enrolled through a virtual design, the participants were between roughly 18 and 90 years of age and came from some 26 US areas. Researchers sorted participants into cohorts using their self-reported clinical history. It was within 2 weeks before study entry that exposed participants met a COVID-19 case. The CDR3 runs 14 residues. V shed 4 bases and J 3 bases; nucleotides not matched to a gene: 3. Germline lookup yields CDR1 SGHRS and CDR2 YFSETQ.

The chain links TRBV5-1 to TRBJ2-2, with 7 bases lining up with TRBD2. Sequenced input: PBMCs or T cells enriched from blood (not recorded which). The sequence came from a woman aged 45 to 65 who had been exposed to COVID-19. The CDR3 sequence: CASSPGGYTGELFF. The CDR3 DNA reads TGCGCCAGCAGCCCCGGGGGGTACACCGGGGAGCTGTTTTTT.